This TCR beta chain was observed in a study of vaccination and CD4 T cells after COVID-19. Germline loops: CDR1 SGHKS, CDR2 YYEKEE (reference sequence). The CDR3 totals 15 residues. V gave up 0 bases and J gave up 6 bases; unmatched junction bases: 8. Treatment here: approximately 9-day PBMC culture with coronavirus spike peptide pools or control peptides (ViraFEST assay). ViraFEST used peptide pools to expand antigen-specific T cells and subsequently sequenced their TCRs. These CD4+ T cells came from approximately ten-day cultures by negative selection. Note on this clonotype: Its antigen is currently unknown.

The Oncomine TCR Beta short-read assay was what sequenced the DNA obtained from cultured CD4+ T cells. Genomic DNA was taken out of cultured CD4+ T cells by extraction. TCRdb re-analysed the PCR reads in MiXCR, keeping a single row per CDR3 protein. The repertoire holds about 19,000 distinct CDR3 sequences, with 80% to 85% as singletons. The clonotype originates from a human donor who received a COVID-19 vaccine. Sample: CD4+ T cells from blood, cultured in vitro, taken after SARS-CoV-2 vaccination. This chain connects TRBV5-5 to TRBJ1-1; TRBD1 matches 7 bases. CDR3 sequence reads: CASSLARGFSAEAFF. The DNA for the CDR3 is TGTGCCAGCAGCTTGGCCAGGGGGTTCAGCGCTGAAGCTTTCTTT.